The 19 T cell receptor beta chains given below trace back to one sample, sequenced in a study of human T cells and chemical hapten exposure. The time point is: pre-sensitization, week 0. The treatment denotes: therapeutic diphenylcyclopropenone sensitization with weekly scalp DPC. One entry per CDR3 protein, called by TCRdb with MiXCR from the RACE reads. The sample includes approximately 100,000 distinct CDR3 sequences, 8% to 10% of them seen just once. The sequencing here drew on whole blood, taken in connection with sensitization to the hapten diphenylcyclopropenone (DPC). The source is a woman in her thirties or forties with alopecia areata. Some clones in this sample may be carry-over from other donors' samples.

The CDR3 spells CASSITRNSPLHF. CDR3 DNA: TGTGCCAGCAGCATAACCAGGAATTCACCCCTCCACTTT. This chain joins TRBV14 and TRBJ1-6; the D is unclear. V shed 5 bases and J shed 7 bases, with 9 bases lying between them. This CDR3 has 13 amino acids. The germline V gene has CDR1 SGHDN and CDR2 FVKESK.

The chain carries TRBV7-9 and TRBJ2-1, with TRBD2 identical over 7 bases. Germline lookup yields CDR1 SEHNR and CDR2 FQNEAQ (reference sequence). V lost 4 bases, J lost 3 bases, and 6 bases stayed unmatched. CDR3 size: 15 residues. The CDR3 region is CASSSPGGRYNEQFF. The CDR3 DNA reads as TGTGCCAGCAGCTCCCCGGGGGGACGCTACAATGAGCAGTTCTTC.

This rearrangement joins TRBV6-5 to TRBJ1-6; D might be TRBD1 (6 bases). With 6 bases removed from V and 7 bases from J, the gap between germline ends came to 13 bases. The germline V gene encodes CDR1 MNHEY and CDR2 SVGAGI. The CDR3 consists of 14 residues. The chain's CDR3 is CASRVGQPNSPLHF. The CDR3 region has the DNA TGTGCCAGCAGGGTAGGACAGCCGAATTCACCCCTCCACTTT.

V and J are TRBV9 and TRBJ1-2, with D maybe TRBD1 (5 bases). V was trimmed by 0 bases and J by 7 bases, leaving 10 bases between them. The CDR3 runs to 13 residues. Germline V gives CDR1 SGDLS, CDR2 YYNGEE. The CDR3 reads CASSVEAGLGYTF. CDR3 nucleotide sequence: TGTGCCAGCAGCGTAGAGGCAGGGCTTGGCTACACCTTC. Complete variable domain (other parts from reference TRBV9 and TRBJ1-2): DSGVTQTPKHLITATGQRVTLRCSPRSGDLSVYWYQQSLDQGLQFLIQYYNGEERAKGNILERFSAQQFPDLHSELNLSSLELGDSALYFCASSVEAGLGYTFGSGTRLTVV.

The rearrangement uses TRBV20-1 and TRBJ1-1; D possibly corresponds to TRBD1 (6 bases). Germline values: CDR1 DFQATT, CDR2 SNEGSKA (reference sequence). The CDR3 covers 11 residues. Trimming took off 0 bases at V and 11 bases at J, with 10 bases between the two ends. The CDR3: CSARDPGVAFF. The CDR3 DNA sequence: TGCAGTGCTAGAGATCCAGGGGTGGCTTTCTTT.

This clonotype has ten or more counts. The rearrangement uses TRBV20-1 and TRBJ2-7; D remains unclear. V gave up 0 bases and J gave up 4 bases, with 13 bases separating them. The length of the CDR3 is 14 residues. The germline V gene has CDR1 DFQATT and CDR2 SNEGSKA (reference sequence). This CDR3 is CSARDSTTGYEQYF. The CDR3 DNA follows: TGCAGTGCTAGAGATTCCACTACGGGTTACGAGCAGTACTTC.

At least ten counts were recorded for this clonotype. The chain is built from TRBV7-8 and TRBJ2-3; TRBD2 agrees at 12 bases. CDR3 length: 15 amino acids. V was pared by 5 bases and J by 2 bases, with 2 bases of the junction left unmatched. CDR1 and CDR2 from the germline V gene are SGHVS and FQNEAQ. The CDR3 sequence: CASSGLAGNTDTQYF. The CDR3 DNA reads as TGTGCCAGCAGCGGACTAGCGGGAAACACAGATACGCAGTATTTT.

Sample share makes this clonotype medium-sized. The DNA of the CDR3 is TGTGCCAGCAGTTACTCGACTTCCAGCTCTGGGGCCAACGTCCTGACTTTC. This codes for CASSYSTSSSGANVLTF. The gene calls are TRBV6-2 or TRBV6-3 and TRBJ2-6; the D is unclear. The germline CDR1 and CDR2 sequences are MNHEY and SVGEGT. Trimming shortened V by 0 bases and J by 0 bases, and 9 bases separated the two germline ends. CDR3 length: 17 residues.

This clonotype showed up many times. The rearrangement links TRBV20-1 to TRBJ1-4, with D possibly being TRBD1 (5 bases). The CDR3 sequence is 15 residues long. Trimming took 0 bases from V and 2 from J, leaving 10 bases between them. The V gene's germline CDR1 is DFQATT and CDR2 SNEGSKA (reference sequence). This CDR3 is CSARDGRQTNEKLFF. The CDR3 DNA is TGCAGTGCTAGAGATGGGAGACAGACTAATGAAAAACTGTTTTTT.

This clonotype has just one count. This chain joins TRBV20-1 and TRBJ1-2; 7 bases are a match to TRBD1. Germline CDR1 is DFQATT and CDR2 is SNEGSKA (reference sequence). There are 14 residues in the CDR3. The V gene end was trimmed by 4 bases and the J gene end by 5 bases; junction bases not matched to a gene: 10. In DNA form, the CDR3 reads TGCAGTGCTACTGAGGGGGCTTGGGAATATGGCTACACCTTC. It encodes CSATEGAWEYGYTF.

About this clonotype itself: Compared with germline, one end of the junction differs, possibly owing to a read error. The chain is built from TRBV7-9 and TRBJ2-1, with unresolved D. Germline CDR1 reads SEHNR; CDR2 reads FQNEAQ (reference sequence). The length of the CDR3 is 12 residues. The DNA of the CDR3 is TGTGCCAGCGGCTTAGTGTCCAATGAGCAGTTCTTC. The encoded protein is CASGLVSNEQFF.

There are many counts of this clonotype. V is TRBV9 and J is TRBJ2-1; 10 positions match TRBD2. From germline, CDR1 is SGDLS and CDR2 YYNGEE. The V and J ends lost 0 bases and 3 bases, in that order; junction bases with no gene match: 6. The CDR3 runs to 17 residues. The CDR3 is CASSVGDSGGHYNEQFF. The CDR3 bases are TGTGCCAGCAGCGTAGGTGATAGCGGGGGGCACTACAATGAGCAGTTCTTC.

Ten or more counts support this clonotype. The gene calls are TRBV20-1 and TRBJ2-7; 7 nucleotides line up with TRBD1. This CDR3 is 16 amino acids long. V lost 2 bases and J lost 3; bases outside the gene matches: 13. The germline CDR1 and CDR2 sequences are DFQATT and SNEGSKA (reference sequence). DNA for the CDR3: TGCAGTGCTAGAAGGGGTTGGCAGGGGGATCTCTACGAGCAGTACTTC. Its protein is CSARRGWQGDLYEQYF.

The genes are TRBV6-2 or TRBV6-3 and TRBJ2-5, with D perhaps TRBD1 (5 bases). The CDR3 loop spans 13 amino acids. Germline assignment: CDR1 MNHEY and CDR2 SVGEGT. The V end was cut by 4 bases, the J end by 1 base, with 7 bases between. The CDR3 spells CASSSQVQETQYF. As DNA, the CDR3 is TGTGCCAGCAGTTCACAGGTCCAAGAGACCCAGTACTTC.

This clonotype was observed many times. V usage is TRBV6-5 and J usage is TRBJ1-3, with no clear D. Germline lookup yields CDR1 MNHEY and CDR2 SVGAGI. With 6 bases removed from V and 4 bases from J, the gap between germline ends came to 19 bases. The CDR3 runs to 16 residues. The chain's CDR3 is CASSPGGLSAGNTIYF. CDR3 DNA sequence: TGTGCCAGCAGCCCTGGTGGCCTCTCTGCCGGAAACACCATATATTTT.

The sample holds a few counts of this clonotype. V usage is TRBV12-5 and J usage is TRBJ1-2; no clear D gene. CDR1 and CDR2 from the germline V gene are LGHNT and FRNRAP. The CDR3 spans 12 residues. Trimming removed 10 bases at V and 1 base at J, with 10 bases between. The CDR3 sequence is CATSLGNYGYTF. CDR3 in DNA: TGTGCTACTTCCCTGGGTAACTATGGCTACACCTTC.

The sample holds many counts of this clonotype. The CDR3 region has the DNA TGTGCCAGCAGCCAACTTGGGACCAATGAAAAACTGTTTTTT. Protein product: CASSQLGTNEKLFF. The V call is TRBV3-1, the J call TRBJ1-4; perhaps TRBD1 as D (5 bases). Germline V gene lookup returns CDR1 LGHDT and CDR2 YNNKEL (reference sequence). V lost 2 bases to trimming and J lost 5 bases, with 9 bases between them. CDR3 length equals 14 residues.

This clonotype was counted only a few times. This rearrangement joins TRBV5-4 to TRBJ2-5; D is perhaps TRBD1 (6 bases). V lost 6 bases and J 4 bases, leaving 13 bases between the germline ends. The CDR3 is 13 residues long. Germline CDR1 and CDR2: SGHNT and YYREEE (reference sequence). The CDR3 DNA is TGTGCCAGCACCCTAAAAGGGGGAGAGACCCAGTACTTC. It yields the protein CASTLKGGETQYF. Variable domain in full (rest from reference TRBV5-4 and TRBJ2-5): ETGVTQSPTHLIKTRGQQVTLRCSSQSGHNTVSWYQQALGQGPQFIFQYYREEENGRGNFPPRFSGLQFPNYSSELNVNALELDDSALYLCASTLKGGETQYFGPGTRLLVL.

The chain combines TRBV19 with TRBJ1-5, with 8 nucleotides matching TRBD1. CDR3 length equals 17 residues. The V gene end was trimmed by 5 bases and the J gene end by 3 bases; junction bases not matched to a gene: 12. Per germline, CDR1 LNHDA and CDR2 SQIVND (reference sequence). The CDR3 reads CASSPDRGHRFNQPQHF. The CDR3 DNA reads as TGTGCCAGTAGTCCTGACAGGGGACACCGGTTCAATCAGCCCCAGCATTTT.